This TCR beta chain is from a study of OX40 agonist ivuxolimab in advanced cancers. Study as a whole: At doses from 0.01 to 10 mg/kg, patients were given intravenous ivuxolimab every 2 weeks. Study results and caveats: Clonal expansion among partial responders at 0.1-3.0 mg/kg ranked near the lowest.

A word on this clone: Its antigen is unknown.

Assay used: immunoSEQ multiplex PCR; TCRdb lists only in-frame clones, some missing. The table lists more than 65,000 clones, approximately 88% of them singletons. Germline trimming cut 1 base from V and 7 bases from J; bases unmatched to any gene: 6. CDR1 is SGHRS, CDR2 YFSETQ, per germline. This CDR3 is built from 16 residues. The rearrangement joins TRBV5-1 to TRBJ2-1, with 12 bases fitting TRBD2. Here the sequenced sample was CD4+ or CD8+ T cells sorted from blood, taken in a trial of the OX40 agonist ivuxolimab. The source of this sequence is an adult with an advanced solid tumor such as melanoma, head and neck, liver or kidney cancer. This CDR3 reads CASSLKGLAGGNEQFF. The CDR3 nucleotides read TGCGCCAGCAGCTTGAAGGGGCTAGCGGGAGGGAATGAGCAGTTCTTC. The full variable domain, completed using reference TRBV5-1 and TRBJ2-1, is KAGVTQTPRYLIKTRGQQVTLSCSPISGHRSVSWYQQTPGQGLQFLFEYFSETQRNKGNFPGRFSGRQFSNSRSEMNVSTLELGDSALYLCASSLKGLAGGNEQFFGPGTRLTVL.